These T cell receptor beta chains were read from a single sample in a study of cytomegalovirus exposure and HLA in healthy donors. Produced via immunoSEQ multiplex PCR; TCRdb's table is partial and in-frame only. The top ten clones hold 1.5% to 2% of a sample with roughly 140,000 clones, 9.4% of them seen once. The source material was PBMCs. The receptors originated from a male donor in good health and CMV-seronegative. Both conserved end residues are part of each CDR3. A D gene is named only where the DNA matches it firmly. Expanded clones get a size class; other rows say once, few or many, or leave the size out.

TRBV19	TRBJ1-1	-	TRBD1	CASSLNPTGAGTEAFF	TGTGCCAGTAGTCTTAACCCGACAGGGGCGGGCACTGAAGCTTTCTTT
TRBV29-1	TRBJ1-4	-	-	CSVTVANEKLFF	TGCAGCGTGACGGTAGCGAATGAAAAACTGTTTTTT
TRBV7-2	TRBJ2-1	-	TRBD1	CASRSPRDRASYNEQFF	TGTGCCAGCAGAAGCCCGCGGGACAGGGCATCCTACAATGAGCAGTTCTTC
TRBV5-6	TRBJ1-2	few	-	CASSAGTNYGYTF	TGTGCCAGCAGCGCCGGGACAAACTATGGCTACACCTTC
TRBV19	TRBJ2-5	-	TRBD1	CASSKDRGETQYF	TGTGCCAGTAGTAAGGACAGGGGAGAGACCCAGTACTTC
TRBV29-1	TRBJ2-5	few	-	CSVVSGGETQYF	TGCAGCGTTGTGTCAGGGGGGGAGACCCAGTACTTC
TRBV7-9	TRBJ1-2	few	-	CASSWTETNYGYTF	TGTGCCAGCAGCTGGACAGAGACTAACTATGGCTACACCTTC
TRBV6-1	TRBJ2-7	-	-	CASSEGRYF	TGTGCCAGCAGTGAAGGCAGGTACTTC
TRBV7-6	TRBJ2-2	-	TRBD1	CASSPIYRGPGELFF	TGTGCCAGCAGCCCGATCTACAGGGGGCCCGGGGAGCTGTTTTTT
TRBV16	TRBJ1-4	few	-	CASSLVAQTNEKLFF	TGTGCCAGCAGCCTGGTGGCACAGACAAATGAAAAACTGTTTTTT
TRBV11-1	TRBJ2-5	few	-	CASSLGGQWVQTQYF	TGTGCCAGCAGCTTGGGGGGACAGTGGGTACAGACCCAGTACTTC
TRBV5-5	TRBJ1-5	-	TRBD1	CASSMDRQPQHF	TGTGCCAGCAGTATGGACAGGCAGCCCCAGCATTTT
TRBV5-1	TRBJ2-2	-	-	CASSLAGVAGELFF	TGCGCCAGCAGCTTGGCGGGGGTGGCCGGGGAGCTGTTTTTT
TRBV11-2	TRBJ2-1	-	TRBD1	CASSLNRGKDGWPNREQFF	TGTGCCAGCAGCTTAAACAGGGGGAAAGACGGGTGGCCGAACAGGGAGCAGTTCTTC
TRBV9	TRBJ2-3	-	-	CASSVAPGQLFVTDTQYF	TGTGCCAGCAGCGTAGCGCCCGGACAGTTATTTGTCACAGATACGCAGTATTTT
TRBV9	TRBJ1-5	few	-	CASSVEREVSNQPQHF	TGTGCCAGCAGCGTAGAACGGGAGGTTAGCAATCAGCCCCAGCATTTT
TRBV7-2	TRBJ1-6	-	-	CASSLGPTAVNSPLHF	TGTGCCAGCAGCTTAGGCCCAACAGCCGTCAATTCACCCCTCCACTTT
TRBV4-3	TRBJ2-7	-	TRBD2	CASSQEPGLADEQYF	TGCGCCAGCAGCCAGGAACCGGGACTAGCGGACGAGCAGTACTTC
TRBV30	TRBJ1-2	few	-	CAWSAPGGYTF	TGTGCCTGGAGTGCCCCAGGGGGCTACACCTTC
TRBV5-1	TRBJ2-3	few	-	CASSLGGMSGDTQYF	TGCGCCAGCAGCTTGGGAGGGATGTCCGGGGATACGCAGTATTTT
TRBV16	TRBJ1-1	few	-	CASSQSGGAEAFF	TGTGCCAGCAGCCAATCTGGGGGGGCTGAAGCTTTCTTT
TRBV10-3	TRBJ2-7	-	-	CAISEQASSYEQYF	TGTGCCATCAGTGAACAGGCCAGCTCCTACGAGCAGTACTTC
TRBV28	TRBJ2-7	few	TRBD1	CASSNRGESEQYF	TGTGCCAGCAGTAACAGGGGAGAGAGCGAGCAGTACTTC
TRBV4-3	TRBJ2-7	few	-	CASSQDGGGYEQYF	TGCGCCAGCAGCCAAGATGGTGGGGGGTACGAGCAGTACTTC
TRBV4-2	TRBJ2-3	few	-	CASSQAGLTDTQYF	TGTGCCAGCAGCCAAGCGGGACTTACAGATACGCAGTATTTT
TRBV18	TRBJ2-7	few	-	CASSPRTGRTYEQYF	TGTGCCAGCTCACCCCGTACAGGGCGGACCTACGAGCAGTACTTC
TRBV6-5	TRBJ2-7	-	TRBD1	CASSSKGDRGYEQYF	TGTGCCAGCAGTTCGAAGGGGGACAGGGGATACGAGCAGTACTTC
TRBV27	TRBJ2-1	-	-	CASSLSILSNEQFF	TGTGCCAGCAGTTTATCGATCCTAAGCAATGAGCAGTTCTTC
TRBV6-4	TRBJ2-1	few	-	CASSDIGFEQFF	TGTGCCAGCAGTGACATCGGGTTTGAGCAGTTCTTC
TRBV29-1	TRBJ2-2	-	TRBD1	CSATGANTGELFF	TGCAGCGCGACAGGGGCGAACACCGGGGAGCTGTTTTTT
TRBV6-5	TRBJ1-1	few	-	CASRRLNTEAFF	TGTGCCAGCCGGCGGCTGAACACTGAAGCTTTCTTT
TRBV4-3	TRBJ2-2	-	TRBD1	CASSQGTGGRGELFF	TGCGCCAGCAGCCAAGGGACAGGGGGTCGGGGGGAGCTGTTTTTT